The T cell receptor beta chain under discussion was sequenced for a study of T cell responses to AZD1222 COVID-19 vaccine. Broader study findings: Spike-wide vaccine-associated CD4 TCRs dominated at 160-218 and 743-854. Nearly half of the spike-specific TCRs reportedly recognize variant regions that carry no mutations. Donors were largely white British and mainly female; clonal diversity was possibly underestimated.

The repertoire was sequenced with immunoSEQ multiplex PCR; TCRdb's copy has only in-frame clones and lacks some. The sample includes over 130,000 clones, 92% of them seen just once. Second-dose intervals of approximately 4 or approximately 12 weeks were pooled. A word on this clone: As yet, its antigen is unknown.

This CDR3 contains 13 residues. CDR1 is MDHEN and CDR2 is SYDVKM in the germline V gene. V lost 5 bases to trimming and J lost 5 bases, with 12 bases between them. The material sequenced was peripheral blood, taken 28 days after the second AZD1222 dose. The receptor's source is an adult who received the AZD1222 COVID-19 vaccine. The J gene is TRBJ1-1, the V gene TRBV28, with D possibly TRBD1 on 5 matching bases. In nucleotides, the CDR3 is TGTGCCAGCAGTCTGGGGCTGGAGACTGAAGCTTTCTTT. Translation: CASSLGLETEAFF.